Each of the 21 T cell receptor beta chains below was sequenced from the same sample in a study of T cells after yellow fever vaccination. A single record per CDR3 protein comes from TCRdb applying MiXCR to the 5' RACE reads. The sample lists roughly 160,000 distinct CDR3 sequences, approximately 6.7% seen once, with 2.5% in the top ten. The source was CD4+ T cells sorted from PBMCs, collected about 5 days after the first yellow fever vaccination. The source is a man younger than 30 who received the YFV17D yellow fever vaccine.

At least ten counts were recorded for this clonotype. The chain couples TRBV7-2 to TRBJ2-2; TRBD2 aligns across 9 bases. V lost 1 base, J lost 6 bases, and 6 bases stayed unmatched. Germline lookup yields CDR1 SGHTA and CDR2 FQGNSA. The CDR3 loop spans 16 amino acids. CDR3 loop: CASSLVVSGGAGELFF. The CDR3 DNA reads as TGTGCCAGCAGCTTAGTGGTTAGCGGGGGTGCCGGGGAGCTGTTTTTT. The variable domain in full, completed from reference TRBV7-2 and TRBJ2-2, reads GAGVSQSPSNKVTEKGKDVELRCDPISGHTALYWYRQSLGQGLEFLIYFQGNSAPDKSGLPSDRFSAERTGGSVSTLTIQRTQQEDSAVYLCASSLVVSGGAGELFFGEGSRLTVL.

Regarding this clonotype: This may come from a read error, since a much larger clone is one base off. V usage is TRBV20-1 and J usage is TRBJ2-1, with 10 bases matching TRBD2. V trimming: 2 bases; J trimming: 8 bases; junction bases outside the gene matches: 9. Per germline, CDR1 DFQATT and CDR2 SNEGSKA (reference sequence). This CDR3 has 15 residues. CDR3: CSARQASGGCDEQFF. The CDR3 DNA follows: TGCAGTGCTAGACAAGCTAGCGGGGGTTGCGATGAGCAGTTCTTC.

This clonotype turned up a few times. This chain joins TRBV3-1 and TRBJ2-7; TRBD1 agrees at 8 bases. Germline values: CDR1 LGHDT, CDR2 YNNKEL (reference sequence). The CDR3 is made up of 13 amino acids. V shed 8 bases, J shed 5 bases, and the junction held 8 bases outside the gene matches. The CDR3 loop is CASGYRGSDEQYV. The CDR3 DNA reads as TGTGCCAGCGGTTACAGGGGGAGTGACGAGCAGTACGTC.

The chain employs TRBV5-1 and TRBJ1-5; D call uncertain. Trimming cost V 0 bases and J 0 bases, with 7 bases left between them. The CDR3 is 15 residues long. Germline V CDR1 and CDR2: SGHRS, YFSETQ. The CDR3 region is CASSLAPASNQPQHF. CDR3 nucleotide sequence: TGCGCCAGCAGCTTGGCGCCAGCTAGCAATCAGCCCCAGCATTTT.

This clonotype was seen ten or more times. The chain has TRBV4-1 and TRBJ2-4; D may be TRBD1 (5 bases). Trimming removed 3 bases from V and 3 bases from J, with 12 bases in between. The CDR3 contains 15 residues. CDR1 is MGHRA, CDR2 YSYEKL, per germline. In nucleotides, the CDR3 is TGCGCCAGCAGCCAGCTAGGGGTTAGCAAAAACATTCAGTACTTC. This gives the protein CASSQLGVSKNIQYF.

At least ten counts were recorded for this clonotype. The chain carries TRBV27 and TRBJ1-1; D is unclear. There are 15 residues in the CDR3. CDR1 and CDR2 from the germline V gene are MNHEY and SMNVEV (reference sequence). The V and J ends lost 6 bases and 0 bases respectively, with 14 bases between them. The CDR3 spells CASSSFPTVNTEAFF. The DNA for the CDR3 is TGTGCCAGCAGCTCCTTTCCGACGGTGAACACTGAAGCTTTCTTT.

The V and J genes are TRBV30 and TRBJ1-6; maybe TRBD1 (5 bases). Trimming pared 0 bases from V and 9 bases from J, leaving 12 bases between. Germline V gives CDR1 GTSNPN, CDR2 SVGIG (reference sequence). The CDR3 length is 14 residues. CDR3 DNA sequence: TGTGCCTGGAGTGTAACAGGAAGGGTTTCACCCCTCCACTTT. Residues: CAWSVTGRVSPLHF.

This clonotype was detected a few times. The V and J genes are TRBV11-2 and TRBJ2-7, with a tentative D call TRBD1 (5 bases). Trimming pared 1 base from V and 7 bases from J, leaving 14 bases between. Germline V CDR1 and CDR2: SGHAT, FQNNGV. The CDR3 is made up of 14 amino acids. As DNA, the CDR3 is TGTGCCAGCAGCTTAGCCCAGGGTATGGGGGAGCAGTACTTC. The encoded protein is CASSLAQGMGEQYF.

This clonotype came up a few times. The rearrangement uses TRBV6-1 and TRBJ2-1, with D maybe TRBD1 (6 bases). The CDR3 runs to 14 residues. CDR1 is MNHNS and CDR2 is SASEGT in the germline V gene. V was shortened by 6 bases and J by 5 bases, with 14 bases between the two germline ends. This CDR3 is CASRVGTQNNEQFF. The CDR3 coding sequence is TGTGCCAGCAGAGTAGGGACACAGAACAATGAGCAGTTCTTC.

The table lists this clonotype with many counts. The V gene is TRBV24-1, the J gene TRBJ2-3; D remains ambiguous. V was pared by 5 bases and J by 2 bases, with 16 bases between. Germline CDR1 and CDR2: KGHDR and SFDVKD. This CDR3 has 16 amino acids. CDR3 sequence (DNA): TGTGCCACCAGTGCCGGGCAGGCCTCGACCACAGATACGCAGTATTTT. Encoded protein: CATSAGQASTTDTQYF.

This clonotype was observed many times. This sequence joins TRBV28 and TRBJ2-4; TRBD1 agrees at 7 bases. The V segment lost 1 base and the J segment 5 bases; nucleotides outside the gene matches: 2. Germline CDR1 is MDHEN and CDR2 is SYDVKM. The CDR3 consists of 14 residues. CDR3: CASSLSGTENIQYF. The DNA for the CDR3 is TGTGCCAGCAGTTTATCGGGGACAGAAAACATTCAGTACTTC.

A few counts support this clonotype. This chain connects TRBV5-4 to TRBJ2-7; D is unresolved. The length of the CDR3 is 15 residues. The V end lost 0 bases, the J end lost 2 bases, and 12 bases lay between the germline ends. CDR1 SGHNT and CDR2 YYREEE come from the germline V gene (reference sequence). CDR3 amino acids: CASSLALSSTYEQYF. DNA for the CDR3: TGTGCCAGCAGCTTGGCCCTGTCCTCGACCTACGAGCAGTACTTC. The full variable domain, rest sourced from reference TRBV5-4 and TRBJ2-7, is ETGVTQSPTHLIKTRGQQVTLRCSSQSGHNTVSWYQQALGQGPQFIFQYYREEENGRGNFPPRFSGLQFPNYSSELNVNALELDDSALYLCASSLALSSTYEQYFGPGTRLTVT.

This clonotype has a count of ten or more. The chain combines TRBV7-2 with TRBJ2-5, with D perhaps matching TRBD2 (6 bases). CDR3 length equals 15 residues. V was clipped by 5 bases and J by 2 bases, with 15 bases between them. Germline values: CDR1 SGHTA, CDR2 FQGNSA. The CDR3 sequence is CASSKNRDSQETQYF. In DNA form, the CDR3 reads TGTGCCAGCAGCAAAAACCGGGACTCTCAAGAGACCCAGTACTTC.

The chain couples TRBV5-5 to TRBJ2-3; D call uncertain. This CDR3 is built from 14 residues. The germline V gene encodes CDR1 SGHKS and CDR2 YYEKEE (reference sequence). V shed 3 bases and J shed 4 bases, with 12 bases lying between them. As DNA, the CDR3 is TGTGCCAGCAGCTCCGGGTTAGGCGCAGATACGCAGTATTTT. Its translation: CASSSGLGADTQYF.

This clonotype was picked up many times. V is TRBV11-3 and J is TRBJ2-1; 11 positions match TRBD2. Germline V gene sequence: CDR1 SGHNT, CDR2 YENEEA. J was trimmed by 9 bases and V by 1 base; bases with no gene match: 2. The CDR3 length is 14 residues. The CDR3 is CASSLGLAGTEQFF. CDR3 DNA sequence: TGTGCCAGCAGCTTAGGACTAGCGGGGACTGAGCAGTTCTTC.

The chain has TRBV28 and TRBJ2-7, with TRBD2 identical over 12 bases. Germline V gene sequence: CDR1 MDHEN, CDR2 SYDVKM. The CDR3 sequence is 16 residues long. J lost 2 bases, V lost 5 bases, and 7 bases had no gene match. In nucleotides, the CDR3 is TGTGCCAGCAGTCCATCTAGCGGGGGGGCCCCCTACGAGCAGTACGTC. Residues: CASSPSSGGAPYEQYV.

This clonotype appeared many times. V usage is TRBV12-3 or TRBV12-4 and J usage is TRBJ2-1; the match to TRBD2 covers 12 bases. The CDR3 length is 16 residues. V shed 3 bases and J 8 bases; nucleotides not matched to a gene: 8. The CDR3 DNA follows: TGTGCCAGCAGTTTGGTTCCTAGCGGGGGGGTGTATGAGCAGTTCTTC. Protein sequence: CASSLVPSGGVYEQFF.

This clonotype was seen ten or more times. V is TRBV29-1 and J is TRBJ1-2; D gene uncertain. The CDR3 sequence is 14 residues long. The V gene lost 1 base and the J gene lost 1 base, with 10 bases spanning the gap. The germline gives CDR1 SQVTM, CDR2 ANQGSEA. CDR3 in amino acids: CSVEASGINYGYTF. The CDR3, as DNA: TGCAGCGTTGAAGCGTCAGGAATTAACTATGGCTACACCTTC.

This clonotype has at least ten counts. The rearrangement links TRBV5-1 to TRBJ2-5; D might be TRBD1 (6 bases). The V and J ends lost 2 bases and 3 bases respectively, with 11 bases between them. The CDR3 contains 14 residues. CDR1 is SGHRS and CDR2 is YFSETQ in the germline V gene. As DNA, the CDR3 is TGCGCCAGCAGCTTCGGGGCAGGGGAAGAGACCCAGTACTTC. It codes for CASSFGAGEETQYF.

This clonotype appeared many times. Here the CDR3 reads CASSPLDRAPHYEQYV. CDR3 bases: TGTGCCAGCAGTCCCCTGGACCGCGCTCCCCACTACGAGCAGTACGTC. The chain couples TRBV6-2 or TRBV6-3 to TRBJ2-7; D is ambiguous. CDR3 length: 16 amino acids. CDR1 is MNHEY and CDR2 is SVGEGT in the germline V gene. Trimming shortened V by 5 bases and J by 3 bases, and 20 bases separated the two germline ends.

This clonotype has at least ten counts. The chain couples TRBV5-1 to TRBJ2-5; TRBD1 matches at 9 bases. V lost 3 bases and J lost 5; bases outside the gene matches: 2. The CDR3 sequence is 13 residues long. CDR1 and CDR2 from the germline V gene are SGHRS and YFSETQ. CDR3 loop: CASSWDRAETQYF. DNA of the CDR3: TGCGCCAGCAGCTGGGACAGGGCGGAGACCCAGTACTTC. The full variable domain, rest sourced from reference TRBV5-1 and TRBJ2-5, is KAGVTQTPRYLIKTRGQQVTLSCSPISGHRSVSWYQQTPGQGLQFLFEYFSETQRNKGNFPGRFSGRQFSNSRSEMNVSTLELGDSALYLCASSWDRAETQYFGPGTRLLVL.